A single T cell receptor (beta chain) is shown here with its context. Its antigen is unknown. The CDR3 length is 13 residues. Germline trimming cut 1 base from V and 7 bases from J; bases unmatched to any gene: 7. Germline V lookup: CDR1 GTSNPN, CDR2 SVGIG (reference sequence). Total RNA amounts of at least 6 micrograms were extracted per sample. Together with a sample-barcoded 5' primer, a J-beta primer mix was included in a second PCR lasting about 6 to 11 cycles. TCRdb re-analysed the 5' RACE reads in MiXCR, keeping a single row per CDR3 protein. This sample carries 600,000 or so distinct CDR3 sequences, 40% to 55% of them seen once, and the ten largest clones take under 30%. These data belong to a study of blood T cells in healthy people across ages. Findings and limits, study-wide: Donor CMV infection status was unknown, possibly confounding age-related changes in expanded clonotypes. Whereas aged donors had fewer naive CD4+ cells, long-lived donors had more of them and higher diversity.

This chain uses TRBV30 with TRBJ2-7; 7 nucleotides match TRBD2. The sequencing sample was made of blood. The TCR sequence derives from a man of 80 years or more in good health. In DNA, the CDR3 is TGTGCCTGGAGTGCATGGCGCGGGGGAGAGCAGTACTTC. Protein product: CAWSAWRGGEQYF.